This TCR beta chain was identified in a study of blood T cell repertoires in COVID-19. Study-level background: Samples came from the United States, Italy and Spain, spanning acute and convalescent COVID-19. T cells, B-cell-depleted T cells, or PBMCs supplied cDNA or gDNA.

The V end lost 2 bases, the J end lost 10 bases, and 25 bases lay between the germline ends. The CDR3 has 16 residues. Germline CDR1 reads SQVTM; CDR2 reads ANQGSEA. Authors' data handling: Reference gene primer amplification yielded estimated nucleated cell counts. Sequenced by immunoSEQ multiplex PCR; TCRdb stores in-frame clones only, minus some. The V and J calls and clone size were taken over from that table, and D and trimming were inferred from the DNA. The sample has 150,000 or so clones; approximately 80% are singletons. The TCR sequence derives from an elderly woman with active or convalescent COVID-19. Sequencing was carried out using peripheral blood. The chain carries TRBV29-1 and TRBJ2-3; the D gene is possibly TRBD2 (5 bases). In DNA form, the CDR3 reads TGCAGCGTTGAAAACCCCCTATCCGGCTGGGTCGGGGCGCAGTATTTT. This sequence encodes CSVENPLSGWVGAQYF.